Described below is a single T cell receptor (beta chain) sequence and its context. Generated by immunoSEQ multiplex PCR, the TCRdb table keeps only in-frame clones and is missing some. Of 6,700 or so clones listed, over 75% are singletons. The length of the CDR3 is 14 residues. V gave up 1 base and J gave up 2 bases, with 9 bases separating them. Germline loops: CDR1 SGHTS, CDR2 YDEGEE. These data are taken from a study of chemoradiotherapy in HPV16-positive cancers. The sequence was obtained from a human donor with HPV-associated anogenital cancer. The sequencing used tumor tissue, collected from a patient who underwent chemoradiotherapy. The rearrangement uses TRBV5-8 and TRBJ2-5; perhaps D is TRBD1 or TRBD2 (5 bases each). DNA of the CDR3: TGTGCCAGCAGCTTGAAAGGGGAGCAAGAGACCCAGTACTTC. It translates to CASSLKGEQETQYF.